In its sample, the clone carrying this T cell receptor beta chain was seen once. Enrolled through a virtual design, the participants were between 18 and 89 years of age and came from 24 US areas. Cohort allocation depended upon clinical history that participants reported. These data belong to a study of blood T cell repertoires in COVID-19. At the level of the study: T cells, B-cell-depleted T cells, or PBMCs supplied cDNA or gDNA.

Trimming cost V 5 bases and J 5 bases; bases outside gene matches: 6. This CDR3 is 14 amino acids long. The germline V gene has CDR1 LNHDA and CDR2 SQIVND (reference sequence). Original data processing: Reference gene primer amplification yielded estimated nucleated cell counts. The method was immunoSEQ multiplex PCR; TCRdb's version includes in-frame clones alone and lacks a portion of them. V and J calls and clone size come straight from that table; D and trimming were deduced from the DNA. The table has more than 250,000 clones, roughly 90% seen once. The rearrangement links TRBV19 to TRBJ1-5; 7 bases agree with TRBD1. Source material: PBMCs or T cells enriched from blood (not recorded which). This TCR came from a woman in her twenties or thirties who had recovered from COVID-19. Here the CDR3 reads CASSVHRGYQPQHF. In DNA form, the CDR3 reads TGTGCCAGTAGTGTCCACAGGGGTTATCAGCCCCAGCATTTT.